This T cell receptor (beta chain) was captured in a study of STAT3 mutations in large granular lymphocyte leukemia. Whole-study findings and limits: Suggested: STAT3 mutation was not the ancestral event for these clonal expansions. Every T-cell large granular lymphocyte leukemia patient had at least one immunodominant TCR beta clonotype.

The method was immunoSEQ multiplex PCR; TCRdb's version includes in-frame clones alone and lacks a portion of them. This sample has over 30,000 clones, with around 86% found just once. The CDR3 is 11 residues long. The germline CDR1 and CDR2 sequences are SSHAT and FNYEAQ (reference sequence). As for this clone: Its antigen is still unknown. One end of the junction fails to match germline, which may point to a read error.

This TCR derives from a man in his sixties with T-cell large granular lymphocyte leukemia. Some clones in this sample may be carry-over from other donors' samples. Sequenced input: peripheral blood mononuclear cells. The chain employs TRBV7-7 and TRBJ2-5; D might be TRBD2 (6 bases). CDR3 region: CASSRGETQYF. In DNA, the CDR3 is TGTGCTAGCAGCCGGGGGGAGACCCAGTACTTC.